This record covers a single T cell receptor beta chain. No antigen is known for it. A much larger clone lies one base from this, so it may be a read error. A read error is likely, as this CDR3 ends without the conserved phenylalanine or tryptophan. Systemically healthy Caucasian individuals from Russia, 39 in total and aged roughly 6 to 100 years, were included as donors. Each donor gave ten milliliters of peripheral blood, collected into EDTA-treated Vacutainer tubes. Ficoll-Paque density-gradient centrifugation was used to isolate PBMCs, with at least 7 million obtained per sample. Total RNA, at least 6 micrograms per sample, was extracted from PBMCs with Trizol reagent. For every donor, an aliquot of PBMCs went through flow cytometry to measure the percentages of naive CD45RAhigh/CD27high T cells. The source of the sample is a study of blood T cells in healthy people across ages (dated by TCRdb to between 2014 and 2016). A note on the overall study: In model experiments, template switching captured about one uniquely barcoded TCR beta cDNA molecule for every two T cells. To track age-related changes in TCR beta repertoire diversity, the study relied on deep sequencing normalized with unique cDNA molecular identifiers. Four age groups were formed from the donors: young (average roughly 15 years), middle-aged (around 39), aged (62) and long-lived (approximately 78). To avoid experimental bias, donors of different ages were randomly spread across the sequencing lanes. For two donors (one aged 18 to 29 and one aged 80 or older), the study analyzed two additional independent replicas of 1 million unique cDNA reads from the same blood draw.

As encoded in the germline V gene (reference sequence), CDR1 is MNHEY while CDR2 is SMNVEV. V is clipped by 6 bases and J by 9 bases, and the sequence between their germline boundaries is 13 bases long. Including both end residues, the CDR3 is 12 amino acids long. Left in the record is the CDR3 DNA by itself, 36 bases read in frame from the first base. Library generation was performed with 5' RACE. TCRdb names Illumina HiSeq 2500 as the instrument used. The second PCR ran for about 7 to 11 cycles and used a J-beta primer mix along with a sample-barcoded 5' primer. A unique molecular identifier was introduced onto each TCR beta cDNA molecule by a template-switch 5' adaptor carrying 12 random nucleotides. Each sample yielded at least 2.5 million CDR3-containing paired-end reads. The Mint cDNA synthesis kit, primed by a TRBC-specific oligonucleotide, was used to synthesize first-strand cDNA from all RNA. Following uracil-DNA glycosylase treatment, all cDNA underwent a first 18-cycle PCR with the universal primers M1SS and BC2_uni_R. Per the source publication's procedure: For normalization, 1 million high-quality reads, each with a distinct molecular identifier, were randomly selected from each sample. Instead of being binned into consensus sequences, reads that shared molecular identifiers were thrown out. MiTCR, with a Q25 quality threshold and the strictest error-elimination algorithm, was used for CDR3 identification, clonotype clustering and error correction. Lower-bound total TCR beta diversity was estimated with a nonparametric unseen species model using Euler transformation. TCRdb trimmed public reads at Q25 via fastp, called clones via MiXCR and kept in-frame beta chains. Identical CDR3 proteins give one entry, which carries the most common genes and DNA. In this record, the V and J calls reflect TCRdb's handling and not the investigators' own analysis. The sample records roughly 1.6 million distinct CDR3 sequences, around 36% of which are singletons. About 11% of the sample is taken by the ten largest.

Study-level results and caveats: Because profiling used bulk unsorted PBMCs, naive and antigen-experienced compartments could not be compared conclusively. Estimates of total diversity based on one million sequenced T cells were considered lower bounds and underestimates. There was a strong correlation between observed TCR beta diversity and the percentage of naive T cells measured by flow cytometry. Because the CMV infection status of the donors was unknown, age-related changes in expanded clonotypes may potentially have been confounded. Compared with the aged group, more naive CD4+ T cells, fewer expanded clones and increased TCR diversity were shown by the long-lived group, suggesting age selection. As age increased, observed TCR beta diversity per million T cells dropped in a roughly linear way, and a significant reduction was already evident by age 40.

The TCR originated in a woman aged 25 to 39 in good health. The specimen was blood. This chain is built from TRBV27 and TRBJ2-3; TRBD2 could be the D gene, as 6 bases match. For the CDR3, the sequence is CASSLAGFTQYC. The DNA is as follows: TGTGCCAGCAGCCTTGCGGGGTTCACGCAGTATTGT.